Shown below are 26 T cell receptor beta chains from a single sample sequenced in a study of blood T cells in healthy people across ages. Combining a sample-barcoded 5' primer with a J-beta primer mix, a second PCR ran for roughly 7 to 12 cycles. MiXCR, run by TCRdb on the 5' RACE reads, gives a single entry per CDR3 protein. Of approximately 360,000 distinct CDR3 sequences listed, more than 45% are singletons. Sequences were obtained from blood. The receptors come from a man aged 55 to 70 in good health.

In nucleotides, the CDR3 is TGCAGCGTTGGGGACGCGGGGAGCTCCTACGAGCAGTACTTC. This encodes CSVGDAGSSYEQYF. The chain links TRBV29-1 to TRBJ2-7; possible D gene TRBD2, 6 bases. V lost 4 bases to trimming and J lost 0 bases, with 13 bases between them. CDR1 is SQVTM and CDR2 is ANQGSEA in the germline V gene. This CDR3 spans 14 amino acids.

The chain has TRBV4-3 and TRBJ2-6, with D possibly TRBD1 on 6 matching bases. The V and J ends lost 3 bases and 2 bases respectively, with 11 bases between them. Germline CDR1 LGHNA, CDR2 YSLEER. This CDR3 contains 16 residues. The CDR3 is CASSQDSGAGANVLTF. In DNA form, the CDR3 reads TGCGCCAGCAGCCAGGACTCAGGGGCTGGGGCCAACGTCCTGACTTTC.

J is TRBJ2-1 and V is TRBV30, with no clear D. The CDR3 is 15 residues long. The V and J ends lost 5 bases and 7 bases respectively, with 21 bases between them. Per germline, CDR1 GTSNPN and CDR2 SVGIG (reference sequence). DNA of the CDR3: TGTGCCTGGCGTATTCGGACCAAACCGGTGAATGAGCAGTTCTTC. Residues: CAWRIRTKPVNEQFF.

This clonotype was picked up a small number of times. The chain carries TRBV5-5 and TRBJ2-1, with D unclear. In germline, CDR1 is SGHKS, CDR2 YYEKEE (reference sequence). CDR3 length: 13 amino acids. Trimming removed 7 bases at V and 7 bases at J, with 15 bases between. CDR3 protein: CASRAPAMNEQFF. The CDR3 nucleotides read TGTGCCAGCCGGGCGCCAGCGATGAATGAGCAGTTCTTC.

The table lists this clonotype with a count of one. Its ends do not fully match the called genes, so a read error is possible. This chain uses TRBV7-8 with TRBJ2-3, with D possibly matching TRBD2 (6 bases). The CDR3 extends over 15 amino acids. The germline gives CDR1 SGHVS, CDR2 FQNEAQ. The CDR3 loop reads CASSLDGGFGDTLYF. CDR3 DNA: TGTGCCAGCAGCTTAGATGGGGGGTTTGGCGATACGCTGTATTTT.

V is TRBV7-2 and J is TRBJ2-1; D perhaps matches TRBD1 (6 bases). Germline loops: CDR1 SGHTA, CDR2 FQGNSA. V lost 4 bases and J lost 3, with 16 bases in between. This CDR3 comprises 16 residues. CDR3: CASSSPPGHHYNEQFF. CDR3 coding DNA: TGTGCCAGCAGCTCGCCGCCGGGACATCACTACAATGAGCAGTTCTTC.

The chain recombines TRBV4-3 with TRBJ2-6; TRBD2 is a possible D gene (5 bases). Germline CDR1 reads LGHNA; CDR2 reads YSLEER. Deletions cut 2 bases from V and 1 base from J, with 9 bases between. The CDR3 is 16 amino acids. Here the CDR3 reads CASSQFAGSGANVLTF. The CDR3 nucleotides read TGCGCCAGCAGCCAATTTGCGGGTTCTGGGGCCAACGTCCTGACTTTC.

This sequence joins TRBV6-4 and TRBJ2-1, with D possibly being TRBD2 (6 bases). The CDR3 is 16 residues long. The V end lost 3 bases, the J end lost 0 bases, and 12 bases lay between the germline ends. CDR1 MRHNA and CDR2 SNTAGT come from the germline V gene. CDR3 DNA: TGTGCCAGCAGTGAGGGGGGTGGAGCCTCCTACAATGAGCAGTTCTTC. Its protein product is CASSEGGGASYNEQFF.

Only a few counts were recorded for this clonotype. This sequence joins TRBV7-2 and TRBJ2-1, with 9 positions matching TRBD1. V trimming: 4 bases; J trimming: 4 bases; junction bases outside the gene matches: 8. The CDR3 has 16 amino acids. CDR1 and CDR2 from the germline V gene are SGHTA and FQGNSA. The DNA for the CDR3 is TGTGCCAGCAGCTCCCGGGGTGGGACAGGGTACAATGAGCAGTTCTTC. Amino acids: CASSSRGGTGYNEQFF.

The chain has TRBV6-5 and TRBJ2-1; D possibly corresponds to TRBD1 (6 bases). CDR3 size: 16 residues. Germline V gene lookup returns CDR1 MNHEY and CDR2 SVGAGI. V lost 0 bases and J 1 base, leaving 10 bases between the germline ends. The CDR3 DNA reads as TGTGCCAGCAGTTACTCGGCAGGGGAATCCTACAATGAGCAGTTCTTC. Translated, it gives CASSYSAGESYNEQFF.

A few counts support this clonotype. CDR3 protein: CASSDSAAPTDTQYF. The CDR3 DNA sequence: TGTGCCAGCAGTGATAGCGCGGCCCCCACAGATACGCAGTATTTT. This chain links TRBV6-1 with TRBJ2-3; TRBD2 might be the D (5 bases). The V and J ends lost 3 bases and 2 bases respectively, with 12 bases between them. The CDR3 is 15 amino acids. Germline CDR1 and CDR2: MNHNS and SASEGT.

The chain has TRBV7-2 and TRBJ2-2, with 7 bases aligning to TRBD2. J lost 9 bases, V lost 4 bases, and 5 bases had no gene match. The CDR3 runs to 13 residues. In germline, CDR1 is SGHTA, CDR2 FQGNSA. In DNA, the CDR3 is TGTGCCAGCAGCTCCCAGCGGGGCCGGGAGCTGTTTTTT. Its protein is CASSSQRGRELFF.

This clonotype was recorded a few times. The chain couples TRBV6-6 to TRBJ2-5, with D perhaps matching TRBD2 (6 bases). There are 12 residues in the CDR3. The V gene's germline CDR1 is MNHNY and CDR2 SVGAGI (reference sequence). V was trimmed by 6 bases and J by 12 bases, leaving 17 bases between them. As DNA, the CDR3 is TGTGCCAGCAGCAAAACCGGGACTTACAAGTACTTC. It translates to CASSKTGTYKYF.

The chain recombines TRBV20-1 with TRBJ2-7; TRBD1 might be the D (5 bases). The ends were cut back, 1 base at V and 0 bases at J, with 16 bases in the middle. There are 16 residues in the CDR3. Germline-derived CDR1 and CDR2 are DFQATT and SNEGSKA (reference sequence). This CDR3 is CSARAQGSPSSYEQYF. In nucleotides, the CDR3 is TGCAGTGCTAGAGCTCAGGGTTCCCCGAGCTCCTACGAGCAGTACTTC.

This clonotype was seen only a few times. The J gene is TRBJ2-1, the V gene TRBV10-3; possible D gene TRBD1, 6 bases. Germline values: CDR1 ENHRY, CDR2 SYGVKD. There are 13 residues in the CDR3. The V gene lost 6 bases and the J gene lost 9 bases, with 15 bases spanning the gap. For the CDR3, the DNA is TGTGCCATCAGGTCAGAAGGGGGTCTTGAGCAGTTCTTC. It yields the protein CAIRSEGGLEQFF.

This clonotype was recorded only once. V gene TRBV10-3 combines with J gene TRBJ1-5; D call uncertain. Germline CDR1 and CDR2: ENHRY and SYGVKD. The CDR3 is 13 residues long. V dropped 2 bases and J dropped 1 base, with 3 bases sitting between them. CDR3 sequence reads: CAISEQSNQPQHF. In nucleotides, the CDR3 is TGTGCCATCAGTGAGCAGAGCAATCAGCCCCAGCATTTT.

The rearrangement uses TRBV7-2 and TRBJ2-7; the D gene is possibly TRBD1 (6 bases). Germline V lookup: CDR1 SGHTA, CDR2 FQGNSA. This CDR3 region has 13 residues. V shed 8 bases and J shed 3 bases, with 14 bases lying between them. This chain's CDR3 is CASAMDRNYEQYF. The CDR3 DNA sequence: TGTGCCAGCGCCATGGACAGAAACTACGAGCAGTACTTC.

This chain joins TRBV10-3 and TRBJ2-3; weak D call: TRBD2 (5 bases). V was cut by 4 bases and J by 0 bases, with 11 bases left in between. Germline values: CDR1 ENHRY, CDR2 SYGVKD. CDR3 size: 15 residues. The CDR3 protein is CAISGGSTSTDTQYF. CDR3 DNA sequence: TGTGCCATCAGTGGTGGGAGCACTAGCACAGATACGCAGTATTTT.

This clonotype was observed at least ten times. The rearrangement uses TRBV20-1 and TRBJ2-5; 7 nucleotides match TRBD2. CDR3 length equals 15 residues. V shed 0 bases and J 4 bases; nucleotides not matched to a gene: 8. CDR1 and CDR2 from the germline V gene are DFQATT and SNEGSKA (reference sequence). The CDR3 reads CSAREGPSGLETQYF. The CDR3 DNA reads as TGCAGTGCTAGAGAGGGCCCTAGCGGATTAGAGACCCAGTACTTC.

The genes are TRBV5-1 and TRBJ2-2; D not certain. V lost 4 bases, J lost 4 bases, and 14 bases lay in between. The CDR3 runs to 15 residues. The germline CDR1 and CDR2 sequences are SGHRS and YFSETQ. The CDR3 DNA is TGCGCCAGCAGCAGAGGACCCAAGGGCACCGGGGAGCTGTTTTTT. Its translation: CASSRGPKGTGELFF.

The chain combines TRBV5-1 with TRBJ2-5; D perhaps matches TRBD2 (6 bases). Trimming pared 2 bases from V and 4 bases from J, leaving 12 bases between. The CDR3 runs to 14 residues. Per germline, CDR1 SGHRS and CDR2 YFSETQ. CDR3 protein: CASSFGDSSETQYF. The CDR3 DNA reads TGCGCCAGCAGCTTCGGGGACTCCTCAGAGACCCAGTACTTC.

This clonotype occurred a few times. The J gene is TRBJ2-7, the V gene TRBV20-1; 8 bases match TRBD2. The V gene end was trimmed by 0 bases and the J gene end by 2 bases; junction bases not matched to a gene: 3. The CDR3 extends over 14 amino acids. Germline V gene lookup returns CDR1 DFQATT and CDR2 SNEGSKA (reference sequence). CDR3 bases: TGCAGTGCTAGAGATACTAGCGGCCCCTACGAGCAGTACTTC. This encodes CSARDTSGPYEQYF.

This chain uses TRBV27 with TRBJ1-2; 9 bases are a match to TRBD1. CDR1 and CDR2 (germline): MNHEY, SMNVEV (reference sequence). This CDR3 comprises 13 residues. The V and J ends lost 5 bases and 7 bases, in that order; junction bases with no gene match: 5. The CDR3: CASSQQGASGYTF. The CDR3 DNA reads as TGTGCCAGCAGTCAACAGGGGGCGTCTGGCTACACCTTC.

At least ten counts were recorded for this clonotype. The chain is built from TRBV3-1 and TRBJ2-1, with D uncertain. The germline V gene has CDR1 LGHDT and CDR2 YNNKEL (reference sequence). V lost 2 bases to trimming and J lost 0 bases, with 5 bases between them. This CDR3 spans 14 amino acids. The CDR3 loop is CASSQSYSYNEQFF. CDR3 in DNA: TGTGCCAGCAGCCAAAGTTACTCCTACAATGAGCAGTTCTTC.

The rearrangement joins TRBV20-1 to TRBJ2-1; D is ambiguous. This CDR3 contains 14 residues. The V end lost 0 bases, the J end lost 0 bases, and 6 bases lay between the germline ends. Germline V lookup: CDR1 DFQATT, CDR2 SNEGSKA (reference sequence). DNA of the CDR3: TGCAGTGCTAGAGACGTCCTCTCCTACAATGAGCAGTTCTTC. Translated: CSARDVLSYNEQFF.

The sample holds many counts of this clonotype. The gene calls are TRBV11-1 and TRBJ2-3; a possible D gene is TRBD2 (5 bases). This CDR3 is built from 16 residues. Germline assignment: CDR1 SGHAT and CDR2 FQDESV (reference sequence). The V end was cut by 2 bases, the J end by 7 bases, with 19 bases between. CDR3 in amino acids: CASSLPARPSSHTQYF. CDR3 bases: TGTGCCAGCAGCTTACCAGCGCGGCCTAGCAGCCATACGCAGTATTTT.